This T cell receptor beta chain was sequenced during a study of T cells after yellow fever vaccination. For the study at large: When fractions had low cell numbers, they were prepared with SMART-Seq v4 Ultra Low Input.

Only a few counts were recorded for this clonotype. Its antigen is undetermined. The study, taken as a whole, reports: Most clones from primary vaccination were detected again post-booster (roughly 95% CD4, 88% CD8).

CDR3 size: 15 residues. The germline V gene has CDR1 MNHEY and CDR2 SVGAGI. V was pared by 6 bases and J by 0 bases, with 12 bases between. Conversion of TCR transcripts into cDNA relied on 5'RACE template switching, which added a universal primer site and UMIs. TCRdb reprocessed the 5' RACE reads via MiXCR and lists one record per CDR3 protein. Of roughly 400,000 distinct CDR3 sequences in the sample, around 19% were seen once. The source material was PBMCs, sampled before the yellow fever booster vaccination. The TCR comes from a man between 18 and 29 years old who received the YFV17D yellow fever vaccine. The V gene is TRBV6-5, the J gene TRBJ2-1, with D possibly matching TRBD2 (6 bases). CDR3 bases: TGTGCCAGCAGATCCGGGAGTAGCTCCTACAATGAGCAGTTCTTC. It encodes CASRSGSSSYNEQFF.